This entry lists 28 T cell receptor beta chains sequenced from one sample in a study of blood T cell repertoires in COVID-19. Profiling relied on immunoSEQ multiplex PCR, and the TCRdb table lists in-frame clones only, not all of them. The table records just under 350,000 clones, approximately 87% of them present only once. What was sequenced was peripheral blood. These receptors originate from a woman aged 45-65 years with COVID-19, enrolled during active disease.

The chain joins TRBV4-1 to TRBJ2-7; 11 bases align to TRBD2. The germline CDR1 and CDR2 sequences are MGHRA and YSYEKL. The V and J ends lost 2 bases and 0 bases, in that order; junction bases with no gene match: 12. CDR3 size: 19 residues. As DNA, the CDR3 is TGCGCCAGCAGCCAACAAAACTTTGGACTAGCGGGTAGCTCCTACGAGCAGTACTTC. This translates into CASSQQNFGLAGSSYEQYF.

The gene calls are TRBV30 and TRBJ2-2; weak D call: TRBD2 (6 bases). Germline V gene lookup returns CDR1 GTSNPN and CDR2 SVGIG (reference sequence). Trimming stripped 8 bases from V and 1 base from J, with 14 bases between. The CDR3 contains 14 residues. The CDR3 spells CARGGQRNTGELFF. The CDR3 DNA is TGTGCCCGAGGAGGGCAGCGGAACACCGGGGAGCTGTTTTTT.

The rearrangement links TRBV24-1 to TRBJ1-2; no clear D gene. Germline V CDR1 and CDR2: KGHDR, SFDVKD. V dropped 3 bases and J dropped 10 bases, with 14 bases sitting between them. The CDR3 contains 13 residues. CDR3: CATSDAGHGNYTF. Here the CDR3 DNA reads TGTGCCACCAGTGATGCAGGTCACGGGAACTACACCTTC.

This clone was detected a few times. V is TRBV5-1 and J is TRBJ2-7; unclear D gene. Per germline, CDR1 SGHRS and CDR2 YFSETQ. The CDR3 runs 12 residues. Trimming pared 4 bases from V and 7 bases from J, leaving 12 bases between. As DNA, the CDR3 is TGCGCCAGCAGCGGCCCTCCCGGGGAGCAGTACTTC. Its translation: CASSGPPGEQYF.

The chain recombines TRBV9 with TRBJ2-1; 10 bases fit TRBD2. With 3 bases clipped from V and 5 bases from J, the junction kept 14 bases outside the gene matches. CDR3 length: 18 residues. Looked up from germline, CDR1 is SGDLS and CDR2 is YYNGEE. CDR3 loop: CASSAVAPGLANHNEQFF. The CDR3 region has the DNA TGTGCCAGCAGCGCCGTGGCCCCGGGACTAGCGAACCACAATGAGCAGTTCTTC.

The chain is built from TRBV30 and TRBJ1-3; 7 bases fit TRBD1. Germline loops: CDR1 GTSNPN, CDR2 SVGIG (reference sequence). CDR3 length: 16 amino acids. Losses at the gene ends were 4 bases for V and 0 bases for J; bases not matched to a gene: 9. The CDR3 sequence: CAWTMGGTVSGNTIYF. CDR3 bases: TGTGCCTGGACCATGGGTGGGACAGTCTCTGGAAACACCATATATTTT.

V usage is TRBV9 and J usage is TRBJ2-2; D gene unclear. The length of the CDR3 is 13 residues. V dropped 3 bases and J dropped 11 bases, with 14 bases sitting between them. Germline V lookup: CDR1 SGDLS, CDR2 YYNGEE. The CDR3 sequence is CASSATGRGELFF. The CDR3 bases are TGTGCCAGCAGCGCAACTGGGCGTGGTGAGCTGTTTTTT.

In DNA, the CDR3 is TGTGCCAGCTCACACCCCGACAGGGGGCTCAATGAGCAGTTCTTC. Protein: CASSHPDRGLNEQFF. This chain links TRBV18 with TRBJ2-1, with 10 nucleotides matching TRBD1. Trimming at V came to 4 bases and at J to 6 bases, leaving 6 bases not matched to a gene. The germline V gene encodes CDR1 KGHSH and CDR2 LQKENI. The CDR3 spans 15 residues.

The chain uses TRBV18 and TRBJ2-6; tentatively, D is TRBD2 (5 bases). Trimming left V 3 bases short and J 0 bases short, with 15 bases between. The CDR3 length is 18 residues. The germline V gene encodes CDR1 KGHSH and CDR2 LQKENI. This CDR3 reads CASSPRRAWLSGANVLTF. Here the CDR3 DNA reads TGTGCCAGCTCACCTCGGCGGGCATGGCTCTCTGGGGCCAACGTCCTGACTTTC. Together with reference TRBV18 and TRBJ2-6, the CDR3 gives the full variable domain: NAGVMQNPRHLVRRRGQEARLRCSPMKGHSHVYWYRQLPEEGLKFMVYLQKENIIDESGMPKERFSAEFPKEGPSILRIQQVVRGDSAAYFCASSPRRAWLSGANVLTFGAGSRLTVL.

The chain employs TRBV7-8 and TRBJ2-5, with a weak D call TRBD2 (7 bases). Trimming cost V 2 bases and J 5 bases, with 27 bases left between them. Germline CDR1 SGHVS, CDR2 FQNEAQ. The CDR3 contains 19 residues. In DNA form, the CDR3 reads TGTGCCAGCAGCTTAAGAAGGCTGGGTGGGGGGGCCAGGAGGGAGACCCAGTACTTC. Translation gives CASSLRRLGGGARRETQYF.

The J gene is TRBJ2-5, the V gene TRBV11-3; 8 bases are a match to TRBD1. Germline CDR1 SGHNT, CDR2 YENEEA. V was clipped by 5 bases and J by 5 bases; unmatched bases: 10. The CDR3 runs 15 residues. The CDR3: CASSGGQGVWETQYF. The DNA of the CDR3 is TGTGCCAGCAGCGGAGGACAGGGAGTCTGGGAGACCCAGTACTTC.

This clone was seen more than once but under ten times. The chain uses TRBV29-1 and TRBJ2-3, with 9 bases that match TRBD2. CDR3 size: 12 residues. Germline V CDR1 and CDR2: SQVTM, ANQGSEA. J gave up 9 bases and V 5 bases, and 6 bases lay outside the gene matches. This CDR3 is CSVLAGEQTQYF. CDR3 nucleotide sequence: TGCAGCGTTTTAGCGGGAGAACAAACGCAGTATTTT.

CDR3 region: CATSDFGTDTQYF. The CDR3 DNA reads TGTGCCACCAGTGATTTCGGCACAGATACGCAGTATTTT. The chain carries TRBV24-1 and TRBJ2-3, with D hard to call. Germline loops: CDR1 KGHDR, CDR2 SFDVKD. V was cut by 1 base and J by 1 base, with 2 bases left in between. The CDR3 is 13 amino acids.

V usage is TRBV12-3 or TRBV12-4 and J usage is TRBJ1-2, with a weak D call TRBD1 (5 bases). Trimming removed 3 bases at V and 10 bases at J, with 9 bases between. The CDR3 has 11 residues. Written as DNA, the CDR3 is TGTGCCAGCAGTTTCAGGGAAATCTACACCTTC. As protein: CASSFREIYTF.

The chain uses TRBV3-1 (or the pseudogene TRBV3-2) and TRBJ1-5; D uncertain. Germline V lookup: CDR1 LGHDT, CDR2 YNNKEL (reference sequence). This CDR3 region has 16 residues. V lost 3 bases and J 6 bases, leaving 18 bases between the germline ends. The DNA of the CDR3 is TGTGCCAGCAGCCACACCGGGAACCGGAAGAGTCAGCCCCAGCATTTT. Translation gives CASSHTGNRKSQPQHF.

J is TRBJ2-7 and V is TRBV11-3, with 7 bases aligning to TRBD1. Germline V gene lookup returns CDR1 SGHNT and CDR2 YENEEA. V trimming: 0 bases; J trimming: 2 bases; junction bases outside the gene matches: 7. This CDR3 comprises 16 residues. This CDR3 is CASSLDLMGQTYEQYF. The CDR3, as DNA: TGTGCCAGCAGCTTAGATCTTATGGGACAGACCTACGAGCAGTACTTC.

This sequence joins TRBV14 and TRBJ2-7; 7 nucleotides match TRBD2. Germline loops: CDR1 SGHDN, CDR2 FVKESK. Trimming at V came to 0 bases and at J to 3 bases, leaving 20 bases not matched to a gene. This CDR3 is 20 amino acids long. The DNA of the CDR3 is TGTGCCAGCAGCCAAGAGGGTTTCGAACTGACAAGCGGGATCAACTACGAGCAGTACTTC. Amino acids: CASSQEGFELTSGINYEQYF.

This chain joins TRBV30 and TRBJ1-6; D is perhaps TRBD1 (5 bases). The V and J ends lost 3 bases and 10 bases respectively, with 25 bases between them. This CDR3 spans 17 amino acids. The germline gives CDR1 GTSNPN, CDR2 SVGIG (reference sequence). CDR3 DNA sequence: TGTGCCTGGAGAGGGAGGGGAATTAAGCCCTCGGGCTCACCCCTCCACTTT. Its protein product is CAWRGRGIKPSGSPLHF.

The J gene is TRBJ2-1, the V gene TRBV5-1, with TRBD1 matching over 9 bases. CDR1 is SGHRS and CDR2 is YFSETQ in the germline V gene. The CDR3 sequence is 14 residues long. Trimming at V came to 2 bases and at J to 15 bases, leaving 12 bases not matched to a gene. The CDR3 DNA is TGCGCCAGCAGCTTAGGGGGACAGGGACGGGTTTGGTTCTTC. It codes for CASSLGGQGRVWFF.

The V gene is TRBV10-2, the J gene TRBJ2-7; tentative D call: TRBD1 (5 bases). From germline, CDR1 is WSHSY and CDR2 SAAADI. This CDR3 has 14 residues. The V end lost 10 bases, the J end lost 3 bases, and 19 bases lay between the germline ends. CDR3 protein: CATRTAGPLYEQYF. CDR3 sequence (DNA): TGCGCCACTAGGACGGCAGGGCCCCTCTACGAGCAGTACTTC.

The CDR3 sequence: CASSGRLAGGQYNEQFF. The CDR3 coding sequence is TGTGCCAGCAGTGGGAGACTAGCGGGAGGGCAGTACAATGAGCAGTTCTTC. This chain uses TRBV6-1 with TRBJ2-1; the match to TRBD2 covers 14 bases. The germline V gene has CDR1 MNHNS and CDR2 SASEGT. V was clipped by 4 bases and J by 4 bases; unmatched bases: 6. The CDR3 extends over 17 amino acids.

The CDR3 DNA reads as TGTGCCAGCAGCTTAAATGGAGCCTCTGGAAACACCATATATTTT. Its protein product is CASSLNGASGNTIYF. This rearrangement joins TRBV7-9 to TRBJ1-3; D gene uncertain. The CDR3 is 15 amino acids. Between the trimmed V and J ends, which lost 2 bases and 0 bases, there was a span of 8 bases. Germline lookup yields CDR1 SEHNR and CDR2 FQNEAQ (reference sequence).

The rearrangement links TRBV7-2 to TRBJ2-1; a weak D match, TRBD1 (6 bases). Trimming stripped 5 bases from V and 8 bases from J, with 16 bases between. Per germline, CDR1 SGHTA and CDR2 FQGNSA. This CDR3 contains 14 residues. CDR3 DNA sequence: TGTGCCAGCAGCGCTACCGGGACAAGCGATGAGCAGTTCTTC. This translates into CASSATGTSDEQFF.

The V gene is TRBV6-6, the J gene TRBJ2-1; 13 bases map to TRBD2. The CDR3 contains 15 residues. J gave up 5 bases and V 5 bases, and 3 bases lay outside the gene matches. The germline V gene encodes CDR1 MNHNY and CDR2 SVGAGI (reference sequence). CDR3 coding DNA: TGTGCCAGCAGTAGACTAGCGGGAGGCCACAATGAGCAGTTCTTC. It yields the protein CASSRLAGGHNEQFF.

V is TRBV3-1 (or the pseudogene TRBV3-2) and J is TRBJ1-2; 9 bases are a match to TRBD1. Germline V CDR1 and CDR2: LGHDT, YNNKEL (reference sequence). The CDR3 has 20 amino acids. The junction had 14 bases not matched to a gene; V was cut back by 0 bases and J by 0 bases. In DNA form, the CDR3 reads TGTGCCAGCAGCCAAGAGACGAGGGTTGGACAGGGGTTGTCTAACTATGGCTACACCTTC. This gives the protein CASSQETRVGQGLSNYGYTF.

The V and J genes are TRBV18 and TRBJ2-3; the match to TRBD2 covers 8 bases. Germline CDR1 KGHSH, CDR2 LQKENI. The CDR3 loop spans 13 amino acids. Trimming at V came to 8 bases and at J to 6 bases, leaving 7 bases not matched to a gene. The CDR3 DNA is TGTGCCAGCAACGCGGGAGGCGCGGATACGCAGTATTTT. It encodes CASNAGGADTQYF.

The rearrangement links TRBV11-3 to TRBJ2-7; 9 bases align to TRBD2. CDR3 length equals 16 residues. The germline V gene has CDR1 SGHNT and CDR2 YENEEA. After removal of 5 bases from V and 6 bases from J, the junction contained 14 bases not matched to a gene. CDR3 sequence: CASSPGGGTSTREQYF. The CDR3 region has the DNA TGTGCCAGCAGCCCGGGAGGGGGGACTAGCACACGCGAGCAGTACTTC.

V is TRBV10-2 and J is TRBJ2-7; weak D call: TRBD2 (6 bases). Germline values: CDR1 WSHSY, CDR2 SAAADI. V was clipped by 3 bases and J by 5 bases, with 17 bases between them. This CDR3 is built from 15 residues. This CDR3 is CASSDWVGGSDEQYF. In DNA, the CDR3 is TGCGCCAGCAGTGACTGGGTCGGGGGTTCGGACGAGCAGTACTTC.